Shown below are 27 T cell receptor beta chains from a single sample sequenced in a study of T cells in Graves' hyperthyroidism and ophthalmopathy. The CDR3 regions of TCR beta were amplified from RNA transcripts. First-round RT-PCR targeting the TCR CDR3 was performed with the HTBI primer set. TCRdb independently ran MiXCR on the multiplex PCR reads; one entry per CDR3 protein. The sample consists of roughly 530,000 distinct CDR3 sequences, 15% to 20% of them appearing once. Sample: blood. These TCRs come from a woman between 18 and 29 years old with Graves' ophthalmopathy.

This clonotype came up a few times. The chain joins TRBV27 to TRBJ2-3; 11 bases line up with TRBD1. Germline V lookup: CDR1 MNHEY, CDR2 SMNVEV (reference sequence). V was clipped by 6 bases and J by 4 bases; unmatched bases: 9. The CDR3 length is 16 residues. The CDR3 DNA reads TGTGCCAGCAGCCCCAGGACAGGGGGCGGGCCAGATACGCAGTATTTT. Translated: CASSPRTGGGPDTQYF.

The sample holds a few counts of this clonotype. This chain links TRBV7-9 with TRBJ2-7; unclear D gene. Germline V gene sequence: CDR1 SEHNR, CDR2 FQNEAQ (reference sequence). The V and J ends lost 0 bases and 2 bases respectively, with 14 bases between them. CDR3 length: 16 amino acids. The CDR3 spells CASSLANSPTTYEQYF. For the CDR3, the DNA is TGTGCCAGCAGCTTAGCTAACTCCCCAACGACCTACGAGCAGTACTTC.

J is TRBJ1-4 and V is TRBV28; the D gene is possibly TRBD1 (5 bases). The CDR3 runs 16 residues. The V end was cut by 5 bases, the J end by 3 bases, with 16 bases between. Germline CDR1 is MDHEN and CDR2 is SYDVKM. The CDR3 loop reads CASSPRQPQANEKLFF. The CDR3, as DNA: TGTGCCAGCAGTCCCAGACAGCCCCAGGCTAATGAAAAACTGTTTTTT.

This clonotype was seen a handful of times. The genes are TRBV7-9 and TRBJ2-1; either TRBD1 or TRBD2 may fit D (5 bases each). Germline V gives CDR1 SEHNR, CDR2 FQNEAQ (reference sequence). There are 17 residues in the CDR3. Trimming left V 5 bases short and J 1 base short, with 18 bases between. The CDR3 here is CASSQDRFEGSYNEQFF. In DNA, the CDR3 is TGTGCCAGCAGCCAGGATCGATTTGAGGGGTCCTACAATGAGCAGTTCTTC.

For this clonotype: At one end the junction does not follow the germline gene, possibly because of a read error. The chain uses TRBV24-1 and TRBJ1-2; D is unresolved. Germline CDR1 and CDR2: KGHDR and SFDVKD. There are 12 residues in the CDR3. The CDR3 nucleotides read TGTGCCATCAGTACTTCTAACTATGGCTACACCTTC. As protein: CAISTSNYGYTF.

This clonotype appeared many times. The rearrangement joins TRBV12-3 or TRBV12-4 to TRBJ1-2; a possible D gene is TRBD1 (6 bases). This CDR3 is built from 12 residues. V was clipped by 4 bases and J by 8 bases, with 11 bases between them. In DNA form, the CDR3 reads TGTGCCAGCAGTTCTGGGGGCGGGGGCTACACCTTC. It codes for CASSSGGGGYTF.

The chain combines TRBV28 with TRBJ1-6; D unresolved. CDR1 is MDHEN and CDR2 is SYDVKM in the germline V gene. This CDR3 comprises 16 residues. Trimming cost V 5 bases and J 5 bases, with 16 bases left between them. CDR3 in DNA: TGTGCCAGCAGTCTTGACCCGGCCCTCCATAATTCACCCCTCCACTTT. Its protein is CASSLDPALHNSPLHF.

This chain links TRBV9 with TRBJ1-2; possibly TRBD1 for D (5 bases). The CDR3 covers 15 residues. V dropped 2 bases and J dropped 4 bases, with 15 bases sitting between them. CDR1 and CDR2 from the germline V gene are SGDLS and YYNGEE. CDR3 sequence reads: CASSVTGGRAYGYTF. The CDR3 bases are TGTGCCAGCAGCGTTACAGGAGGTAGAGCCTATGGCTACACCTTC.

This clonotype was seen repeatedly, ten times or more. The rearrangement links TRBV2 to TRBJ1-1, with a weak D call TRBD1 (6 bases). Between the trimmed V and J ends, which lost 10 bases and 4 bases, there was a span of 16 bases. CDR1 and CDR2 from the germline V gene are SNHLY and FYNNEI. This CDR3 comprises 13 residues. In DNA form, the CDR3 reads TGTGCCACAACAGGGTGGGTGGGCACTGAAGCTTTCTTT. Protein: CATTGWVGTEAFF. The complete variable domain, with remaining parts taken from reference TRBV2 and TRBJ1-1, reads EPEVTQTPSHQVTQMGQEVILRCVPISNHLYFYWYRQILGQKVEFLVSFYNNEISEKSEIFDDQFSVERPDGSNFTLKIRSTKLEDSAMYFCATTGWVGTEAFFGQGTRLTVV.

This clonotype was observed a few times. The CDR3 DNA reads as TGTGCCAGTGGTAGCCCGTCGGGGACGATCCACCCCTCTGGGGCCAACGTCCTGACTTTC. It yields the protein CASGSPSGTIHPSGANVLTF. The rearrangement uses TRBV28 and TRBJ2-6; D assignment may be TRBD1 or TRBD2 (5 bases each). The CDR3 loop spans 20 amino acids. V shed 9 bases and J shed 0 bases, with 27 bases lying between them. Germline V CDR1 and CDR2: MDHEN, SYDVKM.

The chain joins TRBV12-3 or TRBV12-4 to TRBJ1-6, with D unclear. The germline V and J ends were trimmed by 1 base and 7 bases, with 8 bases remaining between them. This CDR3 is 14 amino acids long. CDR3 DNA: TGTGCCAGCAGTTTAGGAGACACGAATTCACCCCTCCACTTT. It is translated as CASSLGDTNSPLHF.

This clonotype occurred many times. A junction boundary mismatches the germline segment, possibly from a read error. V usage is TRBV7-9 and J usage is TRBJ2-1, with D perhaps matching TRBD1 (5 bases). The germline gives CDR1 SEHNR, CDR2 FQNEAQ (reference sequence). CDR3 size: 14 residues. DNA of the CDR3: TGTGCCAGCAGCCTACAGGCCTCCTTCAATGAGCAGTTCTTC. This gives the protein CASSLQASFNEQFF.

This clonotype was counted at least ten times. This rearrangement joins TRBV5-1 to TRBJ1-5; 7 bases agree with TRBD1. This CDR3 contains 19 residues. J lost 0 bases, V lost 4 bases, and 16 bases had no gene match. Germline CDR1 reads SGHRS; CDR2 reads YFSETQ. The CDR3 protein is CASSLSHPVQGGSNQPQHF. Written as DNA, the CDR3 is TGCGCCAGCAGCCTATCCCACCCGGTGCAGGGGGGTAGCAATCAGCCCCAGCATTTT.

This clonotype has ten or more counts. The chain links TRBV7-8 to TRBJ2-1; D might be TRBD1 (5 bases). Trimming pared 2 bases from V and 6 bases from J, leaving 8 bases between. This CDR3 region has 13 residues. Germline V lookup: CDR1 SGHVS, CDR2 FQNEAQ. CDR3 amino acids: CASSLNGANEQFF. In DNA form, the CDR3 reads TGTGCCAGCAGCTTAAATGGGGCCAATGAGCAGTTCTTC.

This clonotype was detected only a few times. V usage is TRBV5-6 and J usage is TRBJ2-3; 8 nucleotides match TRBD2. The CDR3 is 12 residues long. The germline V gene encodes CDR1 SGHDT and CDR2 YYEEEE. J lost 14 bases, V lost 0 bases, and 5 bases had no gene match. CDR3: CASSLGGTRPYF. For the CDR3, the DNA is TGTGCCAGCAGCTTGGGAGGGACTAGGCCGTATTTT.

The sample holds many counts of this clonotype. This rearrangement joins TRBV3-1 to TRBJ1-1; 7 nucleotides align to TRBD1. The germline gives CDR1 LGHDT, CDR2 YNNKEL (reference sequence). V was pared by 4 bases and J by 1 base, with 6 bases of the junction left unmatched. The CDR3 is 15 amino acids. CDR3 sequence reads: CASSLSGTENTEAFF. For the CDR3, the DNA is TGTGCCAGCAGCCTCTCGGGGACAGAGAACACTGAAGCTTTCTTT.

The sample holds many counts of this clonotype. The V and J genes are TRBV28 and TRBJ1-2, with D tentatively TRBD1 (6 bases). There are 16 residues in the CDR3. The germline V and J ends were trimmed by 6 bases and 7 bases, with 24 bases remaining between them. Germline CDR1 and CDR2: MDHEN and SYDVKM. CDR3 loop: CASRPSGGGGMAGYTF. For the CDR3, the DNA is TGTGCCAGCAGACCGTCCGGGGGAGGGGGTATGGCTGGCTACACCTTC.

As regards this clonotype: This may be a read error: a much more frequent sequence differs by one nucleotide. The rearrangement links TRBV30 to TRBJ1-2; D call uncertain. There are 13 residues in the CDR3. Germline-derived CDR1 and CDR2 are GTSNPN and SVGIG (reference sequence). CDR3 bases: TGTGCCTGGACCACGACATTTGACTATGGCTGCACCTTC. Protein product: CAWTTTFDYGCTF.

This chain links TRBV6-2 or TRBV6-3 with TRBJ1-6; D is possibly TRBD1 (5 bases). CDR1 and CDR2 from the germline V gene are MNHEY and SVGEGT. The CDR3 spans 17 residues. V was trimmed by 0 bases and J by 0 bases, leaving 9 bases between them. CDR3 loop: CASSYSGESSYNSPLHF. DNA for the CDR3: TGTGCCAGCAGTTACTCAGGGGAGAGCTCCTATAATTCACCCCTCCACTTT.

The chain uses TRBV7-9 and TRBJ2-7, with D unclear. Germline V CDR1 and CDR2: SEHNR, FQNEAQ (reference sequence). The CDR3 is made up of 12 amino acids. V gave up 2 bases and J gave up 4 bases, with 6 bases separating them. This chain's CDR3 is CASSLNRYEQYF. Written as DNA, the CDR3 is TGTGCCAGCAGCTTAAACAGATACGAGCAGTACTTC. Using reference TRBV7-9 and TRBJ2-7 for the parts outside the CDR3, the full variable domain is DTGVSQNPRHKITKRGQNVTFRCDPISEHNRLYWYRQTLGQGPEFLTYFQNEAQLEKSRLLSDRFSAERPKGSFSTLEIQRTEQGDSAMYLCASSLNRYEQYFGPGTRLTVT.

A few counts support this clonotype. Here the CDR3 reads CASRSRDTASYEQYF. The DNA of the CDR3 is TGTGCCAGCAGGAGCCGGGACACCGCTTCCTACGAGCAGTACTTC. V usage is TRBV6-2 or TRBV6-3 and J usage is TRBJ2-7; perhaps TRBD1 as D (6 bases). CDR1 is MNHEY and CDR2 is SVGEGT in the germline V gene. V was trimmed by 6 bases and J by 1 base, leaving 16 bases between them. There are 15 residues in the CDR3.

This clonotype was picked up many times. The CDR3 nucleotides are TGTGCCAGCTCCTGGACAGGGTCTAGCAATCAGCCCCAGCATTTT. It specifies CASSWTGSSNQPQHF. J is TRBJ1-5 and V is TRBV18; 8 positions agree with TRBD1. The CDR3 has 15 amino acids. V dropped 6 bases and J dropped 0; count of bases not matched to a gene: 4. Germline V gene data show CDR1 as KGHSH and CDR2 as LQKENI. Together with reference TRBV18 and TRBJ1-5, the CDR3 gives the full variable domain: NAGVMQNPRHLVRRRGQEARLRCSPMKGHSHVYWYRQLPEEGLKFMVYLQKENIIDESGMPKERFSAEFPKEGPSILRIQQVVRGDSAAYFCASSWTGSSNQPQHFGDGTRLSIL.

The CDR3 bases are TGCAGCGTTGTTTTAGCGAGCTCCTACGAGCAGTACTTC. Translation gives CSVVLASSYEQYF. The V call is TRBV29-1, the J call TRBJ2-7; tentative D call: TRBD2 (5 bases). Germline CDR1 and CDR2: SQVTM and ANQGSEA. The germline V and J ends were trimmed by 4 bases and 0 bases, with 10 bases remaining between them. CDR3 length: 13 amino acids.

Notes on this clonotype: This may arise from a read error, as a much more abundant clone is one base away. V usage is TRBV12-3 or TRBV12-4 and J usage is TRBJ1-2, with D uncertain. The CDR3 covers 11 residues. CDR3: CANSFPYGYTF. CDR3 nucleotide sequence: TGTGCCAACAGTTTCCCCTATGGCTACACCTTC.

This clonotype was found a few times. The V call is TRBV11-3, the J call TRBJ2-1, with 7 bases lining up with TRBD2. Germline-derived CDR1 and CDR2 are SGHNT and YENEEA. This CDR3 contains 16 residues. The V and J ends lost 5 bases and 9 bases, in that order; junction bases with no gene match: 16. The CDR3 DNA sequence: TGTGCCAGCAGCCCAGGCGCGGAGGTGGGGGGGAGTGAGCAGTTCTTC. Its protein product is CASSPGAEVGGSEQFF.

This clonotype was recorded at least ten times. The V gene is TRBV7-2, the J gene TRBJ2-5; D call uncertain. Trimming cost V 6 bases and J 1 base, with 9 bases left between them. The CDR3 sequence is 13 residues long. Germline CDR1 SGHTA, CDR2 FQGNSA. The CDR3 is CASRKSVQETQYF. The CDR3 nucleotides are TGTGCCAGCAGAAAGAGCGTCCAAGAGACCCAGTACTTC.

In this sample, this clonotype turned up many times. V is TRBV7-9 and J is TRBJ2-3, with 16 positions matching TRBD2. This CDR3 region has 16 residues. The J segment lost 4 bases and the V segment lost 4 bases, leaving 2 bases of the junction unmatched. Germline CDR1 is SEHNR and CDR2 is FQNEAQ (reference sequence). The CDR3 DNA sequence: TGTGCCAGCAGCTCGGGACTAGCGGGGGGGCCAGATACGCAGTATTTT. Protein sequence: CASSSGLAGGPDTQYF.